This TCR beta chain was documented in a study of T cells in Graves' hyperthyroidism and ophthalmopathy. Whole-study context: Peripheral blood samples were taken at initial diagnosis, prior to any treatment.

Whole-study results and caveats: A model of 13 V-J features distinguished ophthalmopathy from stable hyperthyroidism.

Amplified TCR beta CDR3 regions derived from RNA transcripts. When the TCR CDR3 underwent first-round RT-PCR, the HTBI primer set was used. TCRdb independently ran MiXCR on the multiplex PCR reads; one entry per CDR3 protein. The data hold about 380,000 distinct CDR3 sequences, with roughly 13% observed a single time. The length of the CDR3 is 15 residues. J lost 2 bases, V lost 2 bases, and 3 bases had no gene match. CDR1 SGDLS and CDR2 YYNGEE come from the germline V gene. Hyperthyroidism, newly diagnosed and lasting under 2 months, affected patients aged 18 to 65. Exclusion of patients followed from uncontrolled infection, other autoimmune disease, pregnancy or lactation. This clonotype was recorded a few times. Its target is not known.

The chain combines TRBV9 with TRBJ1-2; 10 nucleotides match TRBD1. The sample was blood. This TCR came from a woman in her sixties with Graves' hyperthyroidism. Written as DNA, the CDR3 is TGTGCCAGCAGCGTTCGGGACAGGGGCAACTATGGCTACACCTTC. Its protein product is CASSVRDRGNYGYTF.